This is a list of T cell receptor beta chains from one sample in a study of T cell repertoires in cytomegalovirus infection. These receptors are not linked to any known antigen. Each CDR3 protein gets one entry after TCRdb re-called the reads with MiXCR. The sample lists approximately 770,000 distinct CDR3 sequences; roughly 28% were seen once. The sequencing used cultured CD8+ T cells from PBMCs, collected from culture after CMV antigen stimulation. The receptor source for this set is a human donor in good health (CMV status not recorded). Some clones in this sample may be carry-over from other donors' samples. The CDR3 runs from the conserved cysteine through the conserved F or W. Fields, in order: J gene, V gene, D gene, clone size, CDR3 protein, CDR3 DNA. A D gene is named only where the DNA matches it firmly. Clone size is given for some rows only: seen once, a few or many times, or a class if the clone is expanded.

J: TRBJ2-1; V: TRBV15; D: NA; size: NA; CDR3: CATSRKSGVFPYNEQFF; DNA: TGTGCCACCAGCAGGAAATCAGGGGTCTTTCCTTACAATGAGCAGTTCTTC
J: TRBJ2-2; V: TRBV20-1; D: NA; size: few; CDR3: CSARGTNTGELFF; DNA: TGCAGTGCTAGGGGGACTAACACCGGGGAGCTGTTTTTT
J: TRBJ1-5; V: TRBV19; D: NA; size: NA; CDR3: CASSKNRNQPQHF; DNA: TGTGCCAGTAGTAAGAACAGAAATCAGCCCCAGCATTTT
J: TRBJ2-1; V: TRBV12-3/TRBV12-4; D: TRBD1; size: NA; CDR3: CASSSGTGGGHEQFF; DNA: TGTGCCAGCAGTTCCGGGACAGGGGGCGGCCATGAGCAGTTCTTC
J: TRBJ1-2; V: TRBV4-1; D: NA; size: few; CDR3: CASSPYGRILDGYTF; DNA: TGCGCCAGCAGCCCTTATGGGCGGATCCTTGATGGCTACACCTTC
J: TRBJ2-2; V: TRBV2; D: TRBD2; size: NA; CDR3: CASYRPSGTGELFF; DNA: TGTGCCAGCTACCGCCCTAGCGGGACCGGGGAGCTGTTTTTT
J: TRBJ1-5; V: TRBV19; D: TRBD1; size: NA; CDR3: CASSTPGTGQPQHF; DNA: TGTGCCAGTAGTACTCCCGGGACAGGTCAGCCCCAGCATTTT
J: TRBJ2-5; V: TRBV12-3/TRBV12-4; D: TRBD2; size: few; CDR3: CASSFIAGGQETQYF; DNA: TGTGCCAGCAGTTTTATAGCGGGGGGGCAAGAGACCCAGTACTTC
J: TRBJ1-6; V: TRBV5-1; D: NA; size: NA; CDR3: CASSPRKGGDSPLHF; DNA: TGCGCCAGCAGCCCAAGGAAAGGGGGTGATTCACCCCTCCACTTT
J: TRBJ1-5; V: TRBV28; D: TRBD1; size: few; CDR3: CASSFSRGLGGNQPQHF; DNA: TGTGCCAGCAGTTTTTCCAGGGGGCTAGGGGGCAATCAGCCCCAGCATTTT
J: TRBJ2-7; V: TRBV20-1; D: NA; size: few; CDR3: CSAREGGSYEQYF; DNA: TGCAGTGCTAGAGAGGGGGGCTCCTACGAGCAGTACTTC
J: TRBJ2-2; V: TRBV29-1; D: NA; size: NA; CDR3: CSVEDGGPINTGELFF; DNA: TGCAGCGTTGAAGATGGGGGGCCAATCAACACCGGGGAGCTGTTTTTT
J: TRBJ2-2; V: TRBV7-6; D: NA; size: many; CDR3: CASSLGTGTGELFF; DNA: TGTGCCAGCAGCTTAGGGACCGGAACCGGGGAGCTGTTTTTT
J: TRBJ1-6; V: TRBV20-1; D: TRBD1; size: NA; CDR3: CSARGDRELTLHF; DNA: TGCAGTGCTAGGGGGGACAGGGAGTTGACCCTCCACTTT
J: TRBJ1-1; V: TRBV5-1; D: NA; size: NA; CDR3: CASRYNMNTEAFF; DNA: TGCGCCAGCCGATACAACATGAACACTGAAGCTTTCTTT
J: TRBJ2-1; V: TRBV7-6; D: NA; size: many; CDR3: CASSLAARGRPPNEQFF; DNA: TGTGCCAGCAGCTTAGCGGCCCGGGGGCGACCCCCCAATGAGCAGTTCTTC
J: TRBJ2-7; V: TRBV13; D: TRBD1; size: NA; CDR3: CASRFGTGGEQYF; DNA: TGCGCCAGCAGATTCGGGACAGGGGGCGAGCAGTACTTC
J: TRBJ1-1; V: TRBV20-1; D: TRBD1; size: NA; CDR3: CSAYPGQGGEAFF; DNA: TGCAGTGCTTACCCGGGACAGGGAGGTGAAGCTTTCTTT
J: TRBJ1-5; V: TRBV4-1; D: NA; size: NA; CDR3: CASRKEMDQGRENQPQHF; DNA: TGCGCCAGCAGAAAAGAAATGGACCAGGGACGGGAAAATCAGCCCCAGCATTTT
J: TRBJ2-2; V: TRBV7-6; D: NA; size: NA; CDR3: CASSLGDTLGTGELFF; DNA: TGTGCCAGCAGCTTAGGGGACACGCTTGGGACCGGGGAGCTGTTTTTT
J: TRBJ1-1; V: TRBV16; D: NA; size: NA; CDR3: CASNRRGGGNTEAFF; DNA: TGTGCCAGCAATAGGAGGGGAGGAGGGAACACTGAAGCTTTCTTT
J: TRBJ2-3; V: TRBV24-1; D: NA; size: NA; CDR3: CATSDWGHTQYF; DNA: TGTGCCACCAGTGATTGGGGTCATACGCAGTATTTT
J: TRBJ1-5; V: TRBV19; D: NA; size: NA; CDR3: CASSINLGGQPQHF; DNA: TGTGCCAGTAGTATCAATCTTGGGGGCCAGCCCCAGCATTTT
J: TRBJ2-1; V: TRBV5-1; D: TRBD1; size: NA; CDR3: CASTAGTGGGDEQFF; DNA: TGCGCCAGCACCGCGGGGACAGGGGGCGGGGATGAGCAGTTCTTC
J: TRBJ2-1; V: TRBV4-1; D: NA; size: NA; CDR3: CASSQRLARSYNEQFF; DNA: TGCGCCAGCAGCCAACGCTTGGCCCGATCTTACAATGAGCAGTTCTTC
J: TRBJ1-1; V: TRBV3-1; D: TRBD1; size: many; CDR3: CASTQGTGGAWTEAFF; DNA: TGTGCCAGCACCCAAGGGACAGGGGGCGCTTGGACTGAAGCTTTCTTT